A single sample is the source of the 10 T cell receptor beta chains below, sequenced in a study of shared clonotypes between healthy human individuals. The naive CD8 fraction comprised CD45RO-negative cells positively selected for CCR7 and excluded terminally differentiated effector memory CD45RA+ cells. The table came from immunoSEQ multiplex PCR; TCRdb's copy has only in-frame clones and leaves some out. This table has millions of clones, approximately 94% appearing once. Sequenced input: naive CD8+ T cells sorted from blood. Every receptor here comes from a man aged 18 to 29 in good health.

This chain links TRBV5-6 with TRBJ2-5, with a tentative D call TRBD1 (6 bases). Germline assignment: CDR1 SGHDT and CDR2 YYEEEE. V was cut by 4 bases and J by 5 bases, with 18 bases left in between. The CDR3 has 15 residues. The CDR3 is CASSNGPGAHETQYF. The DNA of the CDR3 is TGTGCCAGCAGCAATGGTCCAGGGGCGCACGAGACCCAGTACTTC.

For this clone: Other nucleotide sequences from this sample produce the same CDR3. V and J are TRBV27 and TRBJ1-5; D unclear. Looked up from germline, CDR1 is MNHEY and CDR2 is SMNVEV (reference sequence). V was trimmed by 1 base and J by 7 bases, leaving 8 bases between them. This CDR3 is 13 amino acids long. CDR3 nucleotide sequence: TGTGCCAGCAGTTTATGGTCGGGCCAGCCCCAGCATTTT. The encoded protein is CASSLWSGQPQHF.

The chain joins TRBV11-2 to TRBJ1-2; 10 bases align to TRBD1. V dropped 5 bases and J dropped 7; count of bases not matched to a gene: 1. The CDR3 is made up of 12 amino acids. Germline CDR1 SGHAT, CDR2 FQNNGV. The CDR3 DNA sequence: TGTGCCAGCAGCCGGACAGGGGGTGGCTACACCTTC. This gives the protein CASSRTGGGYTF.

The rearrangement joins TRBV7-2 to TRBJ2-2; D is perhaps TRBD2 (6 bases). The V end lost 6 bases, the J end lost 7 bases, and 12 bases lay between the germline ends. The CDR3 is 13 residues long. In germline, CDR1 is SGHTA, CDR2 FQGNSA. In DNA, the CDR3 is TGTGCCAGCAGATACCTGGAGGGCGGGGAGCTGTTTTTT. It is translated as CASRYLEGGELFF.

The chain has TRBV7-6 and TRBJ2-2; D unclear. Per germline, CDR1 SGHVS and CDR2 FNYEAQ. V lost 2 bases, J lost 2 bases, and 12 bases lay in between. CDR3 length: 16 amino acids. The CDR3 bases are TGTGCCAGCAGCTTATCCCTCGGTTCCAACACCGGGGAGCTGTTTTTT. It specifies CASSLSLGSNTGELFF. The variable domain in full, completed from reference TRBV7-6 and TRBJ2-2, reads GAGVSQSPRYKVTKRGQDVALRCDPISGHVSLYWYRQALGQGPEFLTYFNYEAQQDKSGLPNDRFSAERPEGSISTLTIQRTEQRDSAMYRCASSLSLGSNTGELFFGEGSRLTVL.

The V gene is TRBV4-3, the J gene TRBJ2-3, with TRBD1 matching 9 bases. Germline V gives CDR1 LGHNA, CDR2 YSLEER. This CDR3 region has 14 residues. The V segment lost 4 bases and the J segment 7 bases; nucleotides outside the gene matches: 6. CDR3 DNA: TGCGCCAGCAGCCCGGGACAGGGACGGAATACGCAGTATTTT. This codes for CASSPGQGRNTQYF.

A remark on this clone: The identical CDR3 is also encoded by other nucleotide sequences in the sample. The rearrangement links TRBV4-1 to TRBJ2-7; D uncertain. The CDR3 has 13 amino acids. Trimming took off 3 bases at V and 0 bases at J, with 6 bases between the two ends. Germline V CDR1 and CDR2: MGHRA, YSYEKL. CDR3 in amino acids: CASSQSSSYEQYF. Written as DNA, the CDR3 is TGCGCCAGCAGCCAGTCGAGCTCCTACGAGCAGTACTTC.

The V gene is TRBV27, the J gene TRBJ2-5; 7 bases map to TRBD2. With 8 bases clipped from V and 4 bases from J, the junction kept 4 bases outside the gene matches. This CDR3 has 12 residues. Germline V CDR1 and CDR2: MNHEY, SMNVEV (reference sequence). The CDR3: CASRGSTETQYF. The CDR3 bases are TGTGCCAGCCGCGGGAGTACAGAGACCCAGTACTTC.

This clone was seen only once. V gene TRBV5-8 combines with J gene TRBJ1-5, with D possibly TRBD1 on 5 matching bases. CDR3 length: 15 amino acids. The V end was cut by 4 bases, the J end by 0 bases, with 11 bases between. Germline assignment: CDR1 SGHTS and CDR2 YDEGEE. CDR3 sequence (DNA): TGTGCCAGCAGCCCGGGACTTCATAGCAATCAGCCCCAGCATTTT. Its translation is CASSPGLHSNQPQHF.

The V gene is TRBV6-5, the J gene TRBJ1-1, with 9 bases identical to TRBD1. The germline CDR1 and CDR2 sequences are MNHEY and SVGAGI. Trimming removed 5 bases from V and 4 bases from J; junction bases left unmatched: 2. The CDR3 totals 13 residues. As DNA, the CDR3 is TGTGCCAGCAGTACGGACAGGGGCACTGAAGCTTTCTTT. It encodes CASSTDRGTEAFF.